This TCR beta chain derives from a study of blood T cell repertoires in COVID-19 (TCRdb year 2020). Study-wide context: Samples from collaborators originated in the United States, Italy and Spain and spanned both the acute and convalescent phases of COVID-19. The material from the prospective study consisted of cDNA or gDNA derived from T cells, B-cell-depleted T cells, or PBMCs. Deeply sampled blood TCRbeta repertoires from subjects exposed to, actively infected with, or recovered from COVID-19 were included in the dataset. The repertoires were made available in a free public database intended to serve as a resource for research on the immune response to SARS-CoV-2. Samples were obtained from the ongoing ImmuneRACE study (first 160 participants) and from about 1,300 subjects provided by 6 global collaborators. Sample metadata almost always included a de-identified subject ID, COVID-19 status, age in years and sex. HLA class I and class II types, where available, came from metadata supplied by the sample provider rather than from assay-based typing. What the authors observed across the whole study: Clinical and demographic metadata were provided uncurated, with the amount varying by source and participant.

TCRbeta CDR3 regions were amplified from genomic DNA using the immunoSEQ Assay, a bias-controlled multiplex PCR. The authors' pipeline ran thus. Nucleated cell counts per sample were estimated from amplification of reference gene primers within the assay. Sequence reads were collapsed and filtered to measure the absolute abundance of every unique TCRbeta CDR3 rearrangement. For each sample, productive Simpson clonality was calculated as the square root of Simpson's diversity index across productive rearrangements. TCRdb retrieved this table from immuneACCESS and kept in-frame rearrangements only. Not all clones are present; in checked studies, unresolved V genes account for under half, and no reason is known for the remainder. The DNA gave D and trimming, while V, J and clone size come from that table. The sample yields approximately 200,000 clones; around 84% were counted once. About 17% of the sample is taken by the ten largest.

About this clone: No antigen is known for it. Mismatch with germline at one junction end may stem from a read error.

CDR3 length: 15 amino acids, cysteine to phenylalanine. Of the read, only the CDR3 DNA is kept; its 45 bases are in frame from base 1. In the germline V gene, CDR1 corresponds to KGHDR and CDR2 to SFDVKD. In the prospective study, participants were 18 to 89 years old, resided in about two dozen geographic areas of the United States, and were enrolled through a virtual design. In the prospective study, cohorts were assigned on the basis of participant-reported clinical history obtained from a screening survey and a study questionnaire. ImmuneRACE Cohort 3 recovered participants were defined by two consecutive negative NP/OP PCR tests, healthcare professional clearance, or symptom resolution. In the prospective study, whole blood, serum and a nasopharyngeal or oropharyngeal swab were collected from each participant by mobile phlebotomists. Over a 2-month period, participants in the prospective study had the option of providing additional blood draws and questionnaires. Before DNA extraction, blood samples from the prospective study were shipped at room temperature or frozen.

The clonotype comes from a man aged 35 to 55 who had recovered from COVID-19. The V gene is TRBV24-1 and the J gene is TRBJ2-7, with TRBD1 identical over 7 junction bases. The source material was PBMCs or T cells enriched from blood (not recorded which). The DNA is TGTGCCACCAGTGATCAACAGGGGTATTCCTCCGAGCAGTACTTC. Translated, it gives CATSDQQGYSSEQYF.